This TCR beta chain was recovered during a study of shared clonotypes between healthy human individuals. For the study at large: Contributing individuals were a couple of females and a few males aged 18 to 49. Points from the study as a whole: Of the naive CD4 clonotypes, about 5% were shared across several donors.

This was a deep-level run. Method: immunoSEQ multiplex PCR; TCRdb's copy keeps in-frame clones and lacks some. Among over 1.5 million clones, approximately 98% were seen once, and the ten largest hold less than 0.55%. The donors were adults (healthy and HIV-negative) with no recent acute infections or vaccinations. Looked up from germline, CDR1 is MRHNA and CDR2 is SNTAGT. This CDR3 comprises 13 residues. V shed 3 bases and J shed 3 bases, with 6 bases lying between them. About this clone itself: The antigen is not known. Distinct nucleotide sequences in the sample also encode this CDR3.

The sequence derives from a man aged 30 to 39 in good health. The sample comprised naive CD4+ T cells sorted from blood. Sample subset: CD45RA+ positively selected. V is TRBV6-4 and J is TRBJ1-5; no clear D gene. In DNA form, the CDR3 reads TGTGCCAGCAGTGAGGGGTCCAATCAGCCCCAGCATTTT. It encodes CASSEGSNQPQHF.